A selection of T cell receptor beta chains follows, all from one sample in a study of PD-1 blockade in mismatch repair-deficient tumors. Only in-frame clones appear in the TCRdb table, and some are missing; sequencing was by immunoSEQ multiplex PCR. Among over 14,000 clones listed, roughly 84% were seen once. These receptors' antigens are unknown. Sequences were derived from cells cultured in vitro, sampled from a patient treated with pembrolizumab. The source of these receptors is an adult with mismatch repair-deficient cancer. Both conserved end residues are part of each CDR3.

v_call,j_call,cdr3_aa
TRBV7-9,TRBJ2-3,CASSFILALTDTQYF
TRBV5-8,TRBJ2-7,CASSLRSLREGYEQYF
TRBV30,TRBJ1-1,CAWDYLNTEAFF
TRBV5-5,TRBJ1-2,CASSLAGASYGYTF
TRBV5-1,TRBJ2-5,CASSLTGGKETQYF
TRBV10-3,TRBJ2-3,CAISESNQRGTQYF
TRBV6-1,TRBJ1-5,CASNRDRGPQPQHF
TRBV5-4,TRBJ1-6,CASSLGSVGGNSPLHF
TRBV5-1,TRBJ1-1,CASSLHTRVDTEAFF
TRBV9,TRBJ2-1,CASSAWTSGAYNEQFF
TRBV30,TRBJ2-1,CAWRVSDSIDEQFF
TRBV4-1,TRBJ2-7,CASSHRQGRDIYEQYF
TRBV18,TRBJ2-6,CASSPGTSGANVLTF
TRBV2,TRBJ1-2,CASSLDRAYYGYTF
TRBV30,TRBJ2-5,CAWRGTGYRETQYF